In this sample, the clone carrying this T cell receptor (beta chain) turned up once. What it recognizes is unknown. The same CDR3 can be traced to other DNA sequences in this sample. Naive CD8 cells were CD45RO-negative, positively selected for CCR7, excluding terminally differentiated effector memory CD45RA+ cells. The sample originates from a study of shared clonotypes between healthy human individuals. Notes on the study in general: A handful of donors shared 4.5% to 6.5% of their naive CD4 clonotypes.

Germline V gene data show CDR1 as SEHNR and CDR2 as FQNEAQ (reference sequence). V was cut by 3 bases and J by 1 base, with 10 bases left in between. CDR3 length: 14 residues. Sequencing used immunoSEQ multiplex PCR; TCRdb keeps in-frame clones, though not all of them. The repertoire has more than 2 million clones, about 94% of them found once; the top ten carry about 1.1%. Sequences were obtained from naive CD8+ T cells sorted from blood. The TCR was taken from a man aged 18 to 29 in good health. The chain recombines TRBV7-9 with TRBJ2-7; possibly TRBD1 for D (6 bases). In nucleotides, the CDR3 is TGTGCCAGCAGCTTGGACAGTAGTTCCTACGAGCAGTACTTC. Its protein is CASSLDSSSYEQYF.